Listed below are T cell receptor delta chains from one sample, sequenced in a study of gamma-delta chains in newborns, infants, children. TCRdb re-called the reads with CATT. The sample holds roughly 5,000 delta-chain clones, about 14% seen once. The material sequenced was blood, taken at baseline. Receptor source: a child who was a newborn, infant or young child, either healthy, febrile or measles-vaccinated (not recorded which). Both conserved end residues are part of each CDR3. The D gene is left open where the match is weak. A clone size is listed for some rows: how often the clone was seen (once, few, many), or a class if it is expanded.

size	D	V	length	J	CDR3	DNA
medium-sized	.	TRDV3	12	TRDJ1	CAFLVSEAKLIF	TGTGCCTTTCTCGTCTCCGAGGCTAAACTCATCTTT
.	TRDD3	TRDV2	19	TRDJ1	CACQTLNVNWGIIADKLIF	TGTGCCTGTCAAACGCTAAACGTGAACTGGGGGATAATCGCCGATAAACTCATCTTT
.	TRDD3	TRAV29/DV5	16	TRDJ1	CAASQMLGGHTDKLIF	TGTGCAGCAAGCCAAATGCTGGGGGGACACACCGATAAACTCATCTTT
medium-sized	.	TRDV2	17	TRDJ1	CACDTVVNGRYTDKLIF	TGTGCCTGTGACACCGTAGTGAATGGGCGCTACACCGATAAACTCATCTTT
medium-sized	TRDD3	TRDV3	18	TRDJ1	CAYRVLTLLGDRLDKLIF	TGTGCCTATAGGGTCCTGACTCTACTGGGGGACCGCCTCGATAAACTCATCTTT
few	TRDD3	TRDV1	20	TRDJ1	CALGEPPYWGILPHTDKLIF	TGTGCTCTTGGGGAACCCCCATACTGGGGGATTCTACCCCACACCGATAAACTCATCTTT
medium-sized	TRDD3	TRDV2	18	TRDJ1	CACDSLTGGPEATDKLIF	TGTGCCTGTGACTCTCTTACTGGGGGCCCTGAGGCCACCGATAAACTCATCTTT
.	.	TRDV2	16	TRDJ1	CACDSTAPSYTDKLIF	TGTGCCTGTGACTCTACCGCCCCCTCGTACACCGATAAACTCATCTTT
.	TRDD3	TRDV1	23	TRDJ1	CALGELDLLLRWGIRGGTDKLIF	TGTGCTCTTGGGGAACTTGACCTACTACTACGTTGGGGGATACGGGGGGGTACCGATAAACTCATCTTT
few	.	TRDV1	13	TRDJ1	CALGELPPDKLIF	TGTGCTCTTGGGGAACTCCCTCCCGATAAACTCATCTTT
.	TRDD3	TRDV2	21	TRDJ3	CACDTVLGDREKTWDTRQMFF	TGTGCCTGTGACACGGTACTGGGGGATAGAGAAAAAACCTGGGACACCCGACAGATGTTTTTC
many	TRDD3	TRDV2	17	TRDJ1	CACDTVWGSGKTDKLIF	TGTGCCTGTGACACCGTCTGGGGGAGCGGGAAAACCGATAAACTCATCTTT
few	TRDD3	TRDV2	15	TRDJ1	CACDTVGDTTDKLIF	TGTGCCTGTGACACCGTGGGGGATACAACCGATAAACTCATCTTT
medium-sized	.	TRDV2	15	TRDJ1	CACDTLGLYTDKLIF	TGTGCCTGTGACACCTTGGGCCTCTACACCGATAAACTCATCTTT
.	TRDD3	TRDV2	17	TRDJ1	CACDLLTGGYAADKLIF	TGTGCCTGTGACCTCCTTACTGGGGGATATGCGGCCGATAAACTCATCTTT
few	TRDD3	TRDV2	22	TRDJ1	CACDTVRLGDNGRGLETDKLIF	TGTGCCTGTGACACCGTAAGACTGGGGGATAATGGAAGAGGTTTAGAGACCGATAAACTCATCTTT
medium-sized	TRDD3	TRDV2	23	TRDJ3	CACDTSIYWGNLTSAWDTRQMFF	TGTGCCTGTGACACCTCTATATACTGGGGGAACCTCACGTCTGCCTGGGACACCCGACAGATGTTTTTC
.	TRDD3	TRDV1	27	TRDJ1	CALREFFPFLSAYFWGYDSPYTDKLIF	TGTGCTCTTAGGGAATTCTTTCCTTTCCTATCGGCGTACTTCTGGGGATACGACTCACCGTACACCGATAAACTCATCTTT
medium-sized	TRDD3	TRDV2	15	TRDJ1	CACDMLTGGDNKLIF	TGTGCCTGTGACATGCTTACTGGGGGAGACAATAAACTCATCTTT